This T cell receptor (beta chain) was sequenced for a study of OX40 agonist ivuxolimab in advanced cancers. In the study overall: Ivuxolimab, which targeted the costimulatory receptor OX40 (CD134), was an agonistic, fully human IgG2 monoclonal antibody. Intravenous ivuxolimab was administered to patients every 2 weeks at six dose levels: 0.01, 0.1, 0.3, 1.5, 3 and 10 mg/kg. Among the approximately 50 dose-escalation patients, about 20 had hepatocellular carcinoma, 15 or so melanoma, 9 renal cell carcinoma and 9 head and neck cancer. A male proportion of 82.7% and a mean age of approximately 58 years, ranging from about 23 to 79, were recorded for the dose-escalation cohort. Prior anti-PD-1, anti-PD-L1 or anti-CTLA-4 therapy was permitted, and checkpoint inhibitors had been received by less than 45% of dose-escalation patients. Partial responses occurred in three dose-escalation patients: two with cutaneous melanoma and one with hepatocellular carcinoma. The point of sequencing TCRbeta in the periphery was to test whether ivuxolimab changed TCR sequence diversity and drove clonal T-cell expansion. The monotherapy dose-escalation portion (N of about 50 patients) of the phase I ivuxolimab trial is reported in the paper.

This clone occurred a few times. The specificity of this receptor is unknown. Base qualities are missing; no much larger clone stands one base away. The research as a whole found: Clonal expansion of both CD4+ and CD8+ blood T cells was observed from baseline to week 6 at doses 0.1 to 3.0 mg/kg. Antigen specificity was not determined for the clonally expanded peripheral T cells. Partial responders in the 0.1-3.0 mg/kg groups had among the lowest normalized peripheral clonal expansion, especially among CD8+ T cells. On average, CD8+ T cells showed more expanded clones than CD4+ T cells after ivuxolimab. Low levels of normalized T-cell clonal expansion were also seen in some nonresponding patients.

Genomic DNA was extracted from sorted cells for sequencing of the TCRbeta CDR3 region. TCRbeta CDR3 regions were sequenced using the immunoSEQ Assay. This is the immuneACCESS table as TCRdb keeps it, with only in-frame sequences that have V and J called. A part of the clones is gone; compared with another copy, unresolved V genes explain less than half, and the rest is unexplained. In all, the sample holds around 100,000 clones, and around nine tenths of those were seen once. Around 0.31% of the sample belongs to the ten largest clones. The CDR3 holds 17 amino acids from the cysteine to the phenylalanine. Only CDR3 DNA is held: 51 bases, read in frame from base 1. Trimming at the junction amounts to 1 base on V and 4 bases on J, and the germline ends lie 17 bases apart. CDR1 and CDR2 (SGHTA, FQGTGA) derive from the germline V gene. Patients with autoimmune disease history or receiving systemic immunosuppression were excluded from the trial. Peripheral blood for TCR sequencing was collected from all dose cohorts at baseline, on cycle 4 day 1, and on cycle 7 day 1. Samples were obtained from an open-label, multicenter, first-in-human phase I dose-escalation trial of ivuxolimab. The trial enrolled adults with locally advanced or metastatic head and neck squamous cell, hepatocellular, melanoma or renal cell carcinoma. Before TCR sequencing, CD4+ and CD8+ T cells were separately sorted from peripheral blood.

The material was CD4+ or CD8+ T cells sorted from blood, obtained in a trial of the OX40 agonist ivuxolimab. The chain was built from TRBV7-3 and TRBJ2-4, with the D gene uncertain. This TCR was sampled from an adult with an advanced solid tumor such as melanoma, head and neck, liver or kidney cancer. The nucleotide sequence reads TGTGCCAGCAGCTTAAAGTTTGGCCTCGTGGCGAAAAACATTCAGTACTTC. The encoded protein is CASSLKFGLVAKNIQYF.